Detailed here is one T cell receptor (beta chain). The antigen is unknown. This specimen belongs to a study of blood T cells in healthy people across ages. The study, taken as a whole, reports: Significant beta diversity loss was already apparent by age approximately 40, declining roughly linearly.

Combining a sample-barcoded 5' primer with a J-beta primer mix, a second PCR ran for about 7 to 11 cycles. TCRdb itself ran the 5' RACE reads through MiXCR, one entry per CDR3 protein. The table lists about 1.7 million distinct CDR3 sequences, about 30% of them singletons, with 7.7% in the top ten. Germline V lookup: CDR1 DFQATT, CDR2 SNEGSKA (reference sequence). The V end lost 5 bases, the J end lost 8 bases, and 12 bases lay between the germline ends. This CDR3 is built from 11 residues. The chain uses TRBV20-1 and TRBJ1-1; unclear D gene. Material: blood. The clonotype was recovered from a woman aged 25 to 45 in good health. The CDR3 here is CSAPWTGEAFF. The CDR3 region has the DNA TGCAGTGCTCCATGGACGGGGGAAGCTTTCTTT.